A single sample gave rise to the 32 T cell receptor beta chains below, sequenced in a study of T cells in Graves' hyperthyroidism and ophthalmopathy. The investigators amplified TCR beta CDR3 regions from RNA transcripts. Using the HTBI primer set, a first-round RT-PCR was run on the TCR CDR3. TCRdb recomputed calls from the multiplex PCR reads with MiXCR, one row per CDR3 protein. The repertoire holds hundreds of thousands of distinct CDR3 sequences, with more than 13% as singletons. Sequenced sample: blood. The receptors shown here come from a woman aged 25 to 45 with Graves' hyperthyroidism.

This clonotype was seen a few times. The chain recombines TRBV2 with TRBJ2-7; 10 nucleotides match TRBD1. This CDR3 has 14 amino acids. Germline CDR1 is SNHLY and CDR2 is FYNNEI. Trimming removed 4 bases from V and 2 bases from J; junction bases left unmatched: 2. In DNA form, the CDR3 reads TGTGCCAGCAGTGTGGACAGGGGGACCTACGAGCAGTACTTC. Translation gives CASSVDRGTYEQYF.

Concerning this clonotype: At one end the junction does not follow the germline gene, possibly because of a read error. This chain joins TRBV5-1 and TRBJ1-2, with D perhaps matching TRBD1 (5 bases). The CDR3 spans 16 residues. Germline CDR1 reads SGHRS; CDR2 reads YFSETQ. CDR3 protein: CASGLAGAALNYGYTF. The CDR3 DNA follows: TGCGCCAGCGGCTTGGCCGGGGCAGCGCTGAACTATGGCTACACCTTC.

This clonotype has at least ten counts. The junction departs from the called germline gene at one end, perhaps through a read error. The rearrangement uses TRBV20-1 and TRBJ2-1; 7 nucleotides line up with TRBD2. This CDR3 has 12 amino acids. The germline gives CDR1 DFQATT, CDR2 SNEGSKA (reference sequence). The DNA for the CDR3 is TGCAGTGCTAAAAGCGGGACTTCGGAGCGGTTCTTC. Its protein is CSAKSGTSERFF.

This clonotype was recorded many times. This chain connects TRBV30 to TRBJ2-7; 10 bases line up with TRBD2. CDR3 length: 14 residues. Trimming removed 5 bases from V and 4 bases from J; junction bases left unmatched: 8. The germline V gene encodes CDR1 GTSNPN and CDR2 SVGIG (reference sequence). The CDR3, as DNA: TGTGCCTGGCAGGCCGGGACTAGCGTTTACGAGCAGTACTTC. It encodes CAWQAGTSVYEQYF. The whole variable domain, filled in from reference TRBV30 and TRBJ2-7, reads SQTIHQWPATLVQPVGSPLSLECTVEGTSNPNLYWYRQAAGRGLQLLFYSVGIGQISSEVPQNLSASRPQDRQFILSSKKLLLSDSGFYLCAWQAGTSVYEQYFGPGTRLTVT.

This clonotype was observed at least ten times. This chain joins TRBV6-1 and TRBJ1-5, with 7 bases that match TRBD1. Losses at the gene ends were 6 bases for V and 1 base for J; bases not matched to a gene: 3. In germline, CDR1 is MNHNS, CDR2 SASEGT. CDR3 length: 14 amino acids. For the CDR3, the DNA is TGTGCCAGCAGAGGACAGGTCAGCAATCAGCCCCAGCATTTT. Translation: CASRGQVSNQPQHF.

CDR3 loop: CASSLTKGGLGQPEAFF. As DNA, the CDR3 is TGTGCCAGCAGTTTAACGAAAGGGGGGCTCGGACAGCCTGAAGCTTTCTTT. The chain uses TRBV12-3 or TRBV12-4 and TRBJ1-1; possibly TRBD1 for D (6 bases). The CDR3 covers 17 residues. V was clipped by 2 bases and J by 6 bases, with 22 bases between them.

The table lists this clonotype with many counts. The V call is TRBV5-1, the J call TRBJ2-3; 15 nucleotides agree with TRBD2. With V trimmed by 4 bases and J by 1 base, 10 bases remained unmatched. Germline values: CDR1 SGHRS, CDR2 YFSETQ. This CDR3 has 19 residues. The CDR3 DNA follows: TGCGCCAGCAGCCCTACCCGGACTAGCGGGAGGGCCCGCACAGATACGCAGTATTTT. The encoded protein is CASSPTRTSGRARTDTQYF.

This clonotype appeared a few times. The chain is built from TRBV20-1 and TRBJ1-1, with D unresolved. CDR3 length: 11 residues. CDR1 is DFQATT and CDR2 is SNEGSKA in the germline V gene (reference sequence). V shed 8 bases and J shed 3 bases, with 10 bases lying between them. The CDR3 sequence is CSSHPDTEAFF. DNA for the CDR3: TGCAGTTCCCACCCGGACACTGAAGCTTTCTTT.

This clonotype was counted ten times or more. V is TRBV10-3 and J is TRBJ2-1; tentatively, D is TRBD2 (7 bases). Trimming took off 8 bases at V and 6 bases at J, with 17 bases between the two ends. Germline V gene data show CDR1 as ENHRY and CDR2 as SYGVKD. The CDR3 loop spans 14 amino acids. The CDR3 DNA reads as TGTGCCATCCAGACGGGGGGCGCGGGCAATGAGCAGTTCTTC. Translated, it gives CAIQTGGAGNEQFF.

Only a few counts were recorded for this clonotype. This rearrangement joins TRBV7-8 to TRBJ1-5, with D uncertain. The germline V gene encodes CDR1 SGHVS and CDR2 FQNEAQ. V gave up 4 bases and J gave up 3 bases, with 10 bases separating them. The CDR3 is made up of 14 amino acids. CDR3 bases: TGTGCCAGCAGCTCTGGACGGAACAATCAGCCCCAGCATTTT. It specifies CASSSGRNNQPQHF.

In this sample, this clonotype turned up many times. The chain couples TRBV12-3 or TRBV12-4 to TRBJ1-2; unclear D gene. Trimming left V 6 bases short and J 0 bases short, with 14 bases between. The CDR3 covers 15 residues. The CDR3 sequence is CASSPSFRANYGYTF. CDR3 coding DNA: TGTGCCAGCAGCCCTTCTTTTAGAGCTAACTATGGCTACACCTTC.

This clonotype was seen many times. V is TRBV7-2 and J is TRBJ2-1; D may be TRBD2 (6 bases). Trimming took 3 bases from V and 3 from J, leaving 12 bases between them. Germline V gives CDR1 SGHTA, CDR2 FQGNSA. The CDR3 contains 15 residues. The CDR3 protein is CASSLAGGNYNEQFF. In nucleotides, the CDR3 is TGTGCCAGCAGCTTGGCCGGCGGGAACTACAATGAGCAGTTCTTC. The variable domain in full, with the rest retrieved from reference TRBV7-2 and TRBJ2-1, is GAGVSQSPSNKVTEKGKDVELRCDPISGHTALYWYRQSLGQGLEFLIYFQGNSAPDKSGLPSDRFSAERTGGSVSTLTIQRTQQEDSAVYLCASSLAGGNYNEQFFGPGTRLTVL.

This clonotype was counted ten times or more. The V and J genes are TRBV6-1 and TRBJ1-1; no firm D call. The length of the CDR3 is 15 residues. V lost 6 bases and J lost 4, with 18 bases in between. Per germline, CDR1 MNHNS and CDR2 SASEGT. DNA for the CDR3: TGTGCCAGCAGCCTCCCCCCGGGTGGTGTCACTGAAGCTTTCTTT. Amino acids: CASSLPPGGVTEAFF.

This clonotype was recorded a few times. The chain carries TRBV9 and TRBJ2-1; 9 bases are a match to TRBD2. This CDR3 is built from 16 residues. Germline V lookup: CDR1 SGDLS, CDR2 YYNGEE. The V and J ends lost 0 bases and 9 bases, in that order; junction bases with no gene match: 10. CDR3 in amino acids: CASSVGGGAGGSEQFF. The CDR3 DNA follows: TGTGCCAGCAGCGTAGGGGGAGGGGCGGGAGGGAGTGAGCAGTTCTTC.

The table lists this clonotype with many counts. The rearrangement joins TRBV20-1 to TRBJ2-1; D call uncertain. Deletions cut 3 bases from V and 5 bases from J, with 17 bases between. CDR1 is DFQATT and CDR2 is SNEGSKA in the germline V gene (reference sequence). This CDR3 has 15 amino acids. CDR3 sequence: CSARIPQMRDNEQFF. CDR3 DNA: TGCAGTGCTAGGATCCCTCAGATGCGTGACAATGAGCAGTTCTTC.

This clonotype was seen ten or more times. J is TRBJ1-2 and V is TRBV18; maybe TRBD1 (6 bases). Germline values: CDR1 KGHSH, CDR2 LQKENI. The CDR3 runs to 16 residues. The V gene lost 1 base and the J gene lost 6 bases, with 18 bases spanning the gap. In DNA form, the CDR3 reads TGTGCCAGCTCACCACGTACCGGTTCGGGGGCGGATGGCTACACCTTC. Its protein product is CASSPRTGSGADGYTF. The whole variable domain, remainder taken from reference TRBV18 and TRBJ1-2, is NAGVMQNPRHLVRRRGQEARLRCSPMKGHSHVYWYRQLPEEGLKFMVYLQKENIIDESGMPKERFSAEFPKEGPSILRIQQVVRGDSAAYFCASSPRTGSGADGYTFGSGTRLTVV.

V is TRBV10-3 and J is TRBJ2-2; D unclear. Trimming took off 3 bases at V and 2 bases at J, with 7 bases between the two ends. The CDR3 contains 14 residues. CDR1 and CDR2 from the germline V gene are ENHRY and SYGVKD. The CDR3 loop is CAISERTNTGELFF. The CDR3 DNA reads as TGTGCCATCAGTGAAAGGACCAACACCGGGGAGCTGTTTTTT.

This chain joins TRBV19 and TRBJ1-3; D remains ambiguous. The CDR3 runs to 14 residues. Germline V CDR1 and CDR2: LNHDA, SQIVND (reference sequence). V shed 6 bases and J shed 7 bases, with 16 bases lying between them. As DNA, the CDR3 is TGTGCCAGTAGGAGAGCAGGAAGCGGGAACACCATATATTTT. It yields the protein CASRRAGSGNTIYF.

This clonotype has ten or more counts. This chain uses TRBV18 with TRBJ1-5, with D possibly matching TRBD1 (6 bases). CDR1 KGHSH and CDR2 LQKENI come from the germline V gene. Trimming pared 6 bases from V and 1 base from J, leaving 19 bases between. The CDR3 is made up of 17 amino acids. In DNA, the CDR3 is TGTGCCAGCTCTGAAGGTGCAGGGGATGGGAGCAATCAGCCCCAGCATTTT. Translating gives CASSEGAGDGSNQPQHF.

This chain connects TRBV29-1 to TRBJ2-7; the D gene is possibly TRBD1 (6 bases). CDR3 length equals 17 residues. The V end was cut by 8 bases, the J end by 5 bases, with 31 bases between. Germline V gene sequence: CDR1 SQVTM, CDR2 ANQGSEA. The CDR3 sequence: CSPIASGTPRIGHEQYF. The CDR3 bases are TGCAGCCCTATCGCGTCCGGGACACCCCGTATTGGCCACGAGCAGTACTTC.

The J gene is TRBJ2-7, the V gene TRBV20-1, with TRBD1 matching over 7 bases. Germline-derived CDR1 and CDR2 are DFQATT and SNEGSKA (reference sequence). The V and J ends lost 5 bases and 5 bases, in that order; junction bases with no gene match: 6. CDR3 size: 12 residues. CDR3 DNA: TGCAGTGCTGTGGACAGGCCCGACGAGCAGTACTTC. Residues: CSAVDRPDEQYF.

As regards this clonotype: The germline gene is not matched at one end of the junction; a read error may be the cause. V and J are TRBV6-1 and TRBJ1-5; no clear D. This CDR3 has 16 amino acids. Germline assignment: CDR1 MNHNS and CDR2 SASEGT. The CDR3 is CVSTGPTTYSNQPQHF. The CDR3 DNA follows: TGTGTCAGCACCGGGCCAACAACTTATAGCAATCAGCCCCAGCATTTT.

The V gene is TRBV20-1, the J gene TRBJ1-6, with 8 bases matching TRBD1. The V gene end was trimmed by 5 bases and the J gene end by 5 bases; junction bases not matched to a gene: 5. The germline CDR1 and CDR2 sequences are DFQATT and SNEGSKA (reference sequence). This CDR3 is 14 amino acids long. The DNA for the CDR3 is TGCAGTGCTCGGACAGGGAGTAATAATTCACCCCTCCACTTT. This gives the protein CSARTGSNNSPLHF.

This clonotype was counted between two and nine times. V usage is TRBV6-1 and J usage is TRBJ1-2; weak D call: TRBD1 (6 bases). The CDR3 runs 16 residues. The V end lost 6 bases, the J end lost 3 bases, and 20 bases lay between the germline ends. Looked up from germline, CDR1 is MNHNS and CDR2 is SASEGT. CDR3 in amino acids: CASSPDSGGGYYGYTF. The CDR3 DNA sequence: TGTGCCAGCAGCCCGGACAGCGGAGGGGGGTACTATGGCTACACCTTC.

A few counts support this clonotype. The chain couples TRBV29-1 to TRBJ2-7, with 15 bases identical to TRBD2. After removal of 3 bases from V and 6 bases from J, the junction contained 6 bases not matched to a gene. The CDR3 runs 15 residues. CDR1 is SQVTM and CDR2 is ANQGSEA in the germline V gene. As DNA, the CDR3 is TGCAGCGTTGAGGTACCGGGACTAGCGGGGGGCGAGCAGTACTTC. It is translated as CSVEVPGLAGGEQYF.

The rearrangement joins TRBV7-2 to TRBJ2-2, with a weak D call TRBD2 (6 bases). V lost 3 bases to trimming and J lost 4 bases, with 12 bases between them. CDR1 and CDR2 (germline): SGHTA, FQGNSA. The length of the CDR3 is 15 residues. Written as DNA, the CDR3 is TGTGCCAGCAGCTTCTCCGGGAGTAGCACCGGGGAGCTGTTTTTT. Its translation: CASSFSGSSTGELFF.

This chain uses TRBV4-1 with TRBJ2-7; tentative D call: TRBD2 (5 bases). The germline V and J ends were trimmed by 1 base and 4 bases, with 14 bases remaining between them. CDR1 and CDR2 from the germline V gene are MGHRA and YSYEKL. This CDR3 spans 15 amino acids. The CDR3 loop is CASSQVVLVGYEQYF. The CDR3, as DNA: TGCGCCAGCAGCCAAGTTGTACTAGTTGGGTACGAGCAGTACTTC.

The rearrangement joins TRBV7-3 to TRBJ1-6; possibly TRBD1 for D (5 bases). V was cut by 1 base and J by 5 bases, with 6 bases left in between. The CDR3 is 14 amino acids. The germline V gene encodes CDR1 SGHTA and CDR2 FQGTGA. The CDR3 sequence is CASSLSRDNSPLHF. The CDR3 DNA follows: TGTGCCAGCAGCTTAAGCAGGGATAATTCACCCCTCCACTTT.

This clonotype has more than one count but fewer than ten. The V call is TRBV27, the J call TRBJ1-1; D not resolved. Per germline, CDR1 MNHEY and CDR2 SMNVEV (reference sequence). Trimming took off 6 bases at V and 2 bases at J, with 16 bases between the two ends. The CDR3 contains 15 residues. CDR3 in amino acids: CASSSHYAGNTEAFF. CDR3 nucleotide sequence: TGTGCCAGCAGCTCACACTACGCTGGTAACACTGAAGCTTTCTTT.

On this clonotype itself: A junction end diverges from the germline sequence, so it may reflect a read error. The chain couples TRBV5-6 to TRBJ1-4, with D tentatively TRBD1 (5 bases). This CDR3 has 15 residues. Germline CDR1 SGHDT, CDR2 YYEEEE. As DNA, the CDR3 is TGTGCCAGCGGCTTGGGGGGGAGATCTAATGAAAAACTGTTTTTT. Encoded protein: CASGLGGRSNEKLFF. Full variable domain (missing parts from reference TRBV5-6 and TRBJ1-4): DAGVTQSPTHLIKTRGQQVTLRCSPKSGHDTVSWYQQALGQGPQFIFQYYEEEERQRGNFPDRFSGHQFPNYSSELNVNALLLGDSALYLCASGLGGRSNEKLFFGSGTQLSVL.

The rearrangement links TRBV7-9 to TRBJ2-1, with 11 bases aligning to TRBD2. The length of the CDR3 is 15 residues. Germline CDR1 SEHNR, CDR2 FQNEAQ (reference sequence). Trimming took 4 bases from V and 8 from J; bases not matched to a gene: 7. For the CDR3, the DNA is TGTGCCAGCAGCTCGCTAGCGGGAGGTATCGATGAGCAGTTCTTC. It translates to CASSSLAGGIDEQFF.

This clonotype was observed at least ten times. The chain has TRBV12-3 or TRBV12-4 and TRBJ2-7; TRBD2 aligns across 8 bases. V was pared by 6 bases and J by 4 bases, with 8 bases of the junction left unmatched. The CDR3 spans 14 residues. CDR3 region: CASSQAGDSYEQYF. In nucleotides, the CDR3 is TGTGCCAGCAGCCAAGCGGGAGACTCTTACGAGCAGTACTTC.